This entry lists 16 T cell receptor beta chains sequenced from one sample in a study of control samples from healthy donors and cancer patients. Libraries were prepared by immunoSEQ multiplex PCR; TCRdb keeps only in-frame clonotypes and omits some of them. The profile covers 98,000 or so clones, with 88% appearing a single time and over 13% taken by the ten largest. The sample taken for sequencing was blood. These receptors were collected from a woman aged 70 to 79 in good health.

The chain uses TRBV9 and TRBJ2-1; D is possibly TRBD1 (6 bases). Between the trimmed V and J ends, which lost 1 base and 7 bases, there was a span of 18 bases. Per germline, CDR1 SGDLS and CDR2 YYNGEE. The CDR3 has 16 residues. Written as DNA, the CDR3 is TGTGCCAGCAGCGTATGGCCTGGGGGCGAGGGGAATGAGCAGTTCTTC. Amino acids: CASSVWPGGEGNEQFF. Combining the CDR3 with reference TRBV9 and TRBJ2-1 gives the whole variable domain DSGVTQTPKHLITATGQRVTLRCSPRSGDLSVYWYQQSLDQGLQFLIQYYNGEERAKGNILERFSAQQFPDLHSELNLSSLELGDSALYFCASSVWPGGEGNEQFFGPGTRLTVL.

The V gene is TRBV27, the J gene TRBJ2-1; D is ambiguous. This CDR3 is built from 14 residues. Germline V CDR1 and CDR2: MNHEY, SMNVEV (reference sequence). The V end was cut by 6 bases, the J end by 1 base, with 10 bases between. This chain's CDR3 is CASRVGLSYNEQFF. CDR3 nucleotides: TGTGCCAGCAGGGTGGGGTTATCCTACAATGAGCAGTTCTTC.

CDR3 sequence reads: CSVSPLHF. The CDR3 DNA is TGCAGTGTTTCACCCCTCCACTTT. The J gene is TRBJ1-6, the V gene TRBV20-1; D uncertain. CDR1 is DFQATT, CDR2 SNEGSKA, per germline (reference sequence). The CDR3 spans 8 residues. V lost 7 bases to trimming and J lost 9 bases, with 1 base between them.

This clone was picked up a small number of times. V and J are TRBV5-1 and TRBJ2-7; a weak D match, TRBD1 (5 bases). Looked up from germline, CDR1 is SGHRS and CDR2 is YFSETQ. The CDR3 is 14 residues long. The ends were cut back, 3 bases at V and 2 bases at J, with 12 bases in the middle. CDR3 loop: CASSSETVAYEQYF. In DNA form, the CDR3 reads TGCGCCAGCAGCTCCGAGACAGTAGCCTACGAGCAGTACTTC.

The chain uses TRBV5-4 and TRBJ2-2; no clear D gene. The CDR3 has 16 amino acids. Germline-derived CDR1 and CDR2 are SGHNT and YYREEE (reference sequence). V shed 1 base and J shed 0 bases, with 10 bases lying between them. The DNA for the CDR3 is TGTGCCAGCAGCTTGAAGTCAAACGCGAACACCGGGGAGCTGTTTTTT. Translating it yields CASSLKSNANTGELFF. The full variable domain, with the rest looked up from reference TRBV5-4 and TRBJ2-2, is ETGVTQSPTHLIKTRGQQVTLRCSSQSGHNTVSWYQQALGQGPQFIFQYYREEENGRGNFPPRFSGLQFPNYSSELNVNALELDDSALYLCASSLKSNANTGELFFGEGSRLTVL.

The chain combines TRBV29-1 with TRBJ1-5; D call uncertain. V was pared by 6 bases and J by 0 bases, with 9 bases between. The germline gives CDR1 SQVTM, CDR2 ANQGSEA. The CDR3 totals 13 residues. The CDR3 bases are TGCAGCGTGGCTCAGAATAGCAATCAGCCCCAGCATTTT. The encoded protein is CSVAQNSNQPQHF.

CDR3: CASSVYSEGAAGNTIYF. DNA for the CDR3: TGTGCCAGCAGCGTATATTCAGAGGGGGCTGCTGGAAACACCATATATTTT. The rearrangement joins TRBV9 to TRBJ1-3; 7 bases are shared with TRBD1. Germline V lookup: CDR1 SGDLS, CDR2 YYNGEE. After removal of 1 base from V and 2 bases from J, the junction contained 9 bases not matched to a gene. The CDR3 consists of 17 residues.

This chain uses TRBV28 with TRBJ1-1; D is uncertain. The CDR3 contains 14 residues. CDR1 is MDHEN and CDR2 is SYDVKM in the germline V gene. The germline V and J ends were trimmed by 6 bases and 1 base, with 12 bases remaining between them. The CDR3 loop reads CASSPPGSNTEAFF. The CDR3 DNA reads TGTGCCAGCAGCCCTCCCGGCTCGAACACTGAAGCTTTCTTT.

The chain combines TRBV18 with TRBJ2-2; D is possibly TRBD2 (6 bases). There are 14 residues in the CDR3. V lost 6 bases, J lost 5 bases, and 13 bases lay in between. Germline V CDR1 and CDR2: KGHSH, LQKENI. CDR3 loop: CASSKEGSTGELFF. Written as DNA, the CDR3 is TGTGCCAGCTCCAAGGAGGGAAGTACCGGGGAGCTGTTTTTT.

Points on this clone: A junction end diverges from the germline sequence, so it may reflect a read error. The chain has TRBV3-1 (or the pseudogene TRBV3-2) and TRBJ2-4; 9 bases match TRBD2. The length of the CDR3 is 12 residues. Germline V gene data show CDR1 as LGHDT and CDR2 as YNNKEL (reference sequence). The CDR3 coding sequence is TGTGCCAGCAGCCAAGGCGGGGGGGCCGTGAACTTC. Translating it yields CASSQGGGAVNF.

About this clone itself: Other DNA sequences in the same sample also yield this CDR3. This chain uses TRBV11-2 with TRBJ2-2, with D perhaps TRBD1 or TRBD2 (5 bases each). Per germline, CDR1 SGHAT and CDR2 FQNNGV. The CDR3 totals 15 residues. V was clipped by 2 bases and J by 2 bases, with 9 bases between them. The CDR3 reads CASSLRGANTGELFF. CDR3 DNA: TGTGCCAGCAGCTTAAGGGGAGCTAACACCGGGGAGCTGTTTTTT. Full variable domain (rest looked up from reference TRBV11-2 and TRBJ2-2): EAGVAQSPRYKIIEKRQSVAFWCNPISGHATLYWYQQILGQGPKLLIQFQNNGVVDDSQLPKDRFSAERLKGVDSTLKIQPAKLEDSAVYLCASSLRGANTGELFFGEGSRLTVL.

J is TRBJ1-5 and V is TRBV6-1; D may be TRBD1 (6 bases). The ends were cut back, 8 bases at V and 4 bases at J, with 9 bases in the middle. The CDR3 runs to 12 residues. From germline, CDR1 is MNHNS and CDR2 SASEGT. The CDR3 bases are TGTGCCAGCGGGGGGCCTAATCAGCCCCAGCATTTT. As protein: CASGGPNQPQHF.

Turning to this clone: Other DNA sequences in the same sample also yield this CDR3. The rearrangement joins TRBV5-1 to TRBJ1-5; 7 bases agree with TRBD1. The CDR3 is made up of 14 amino acids. Germline lookup yields CDR1 SGHRS and CDR2 YFSETQ. Unmatched junction bases numbered 3, after V lost 4 bases and J lost 2 bases. The CDR3 DNA reads TGCGCCAGCAGCCCGGGGACAGGCAATCAGCCCCAGCATTTT. It codes for CASSPGTGNQPQHF.

V and J are TRBV10-3 and TRBJ1-3; the D is unclear. The CDR3 has 13 residues. Deletions cut 7 bases from V and 0 bases from J, with 7 bases between. Germline V gene sequence: CDR1 ENHRY, CDR2 SYGVKD. In DNA form, the CDR3 reads TGTGCCATCATGGCTATCTCTGGAAACACCATATATTTT. Its protein is CAIMAISGNTIYF.

The chain carries TRBV19 and TRBJ2-7; D might be TRBD2 (5 bases). In germline, CDR1 is LNHDA, CDR2 SQIVND (reference sequence). V lost 6 bases and J 2 bases, leaving 11 bases between the germline ends. The CDR3 loop spans 13 amino acids. The CDR3 DNA sequence: TGTGCCAGTAGCGAGGGTCCGACCTACGAGCAGTACTTC. Translated: CASSEGPTYEQYF.

The chain employs TRBV19 and TRBJ2-1, with 11 bases identical to TRBD2. V dropped 1 base and J dropped 2; count of bases not matched to a gene: 10. The CDR3 runs 19 residues. The germline gives CDR1 LNHDA, CDR2 SQIVND (reference sequence). The chain's CDR3 is CASSIAGTSGVPPYNEQFF. As DNA, the CDR3 is TGTGCCAGTAGTATAGCCGGGACTAGCGGAGTCCCCCCCTACAATGAGCAGTTCTTC.